The rows below give T cell receptor beta chains drawn from one sample of a study of cytomegalovirus exposure and HLA in healthy donors. TCRdb's copy holds only in-frame clones and misses some; the assay was immunoSEQ multiplex PCR. The table has 100,000 to 150,000 clones, about 71% seen once. The sequencing input was PBMCs. The receptor set was obtained from a woman between 55 and 75 years old in good health and CMV-seropositive. The CDR3 runs from the conserved cysteine through the conserved F or W. A D gene is named only where the DNA matches it firmly. Expanded clones are given a class, and other clones once, few, many or no size at all.

NA	TRBJ1-1	NA	TRBV7-2	TGTGCCAGCAGCCTCTTGACAGATATGAACACTGAAGCTTTCTTT	CASSLLTDMNTEAFF
NA	TRBJ1-5	NA	TRBV2	TGTGCCAGCAGCTCTGGGCTTAACAGGTATAGCAATCAGCCCCAGCATTTT	CASSSGLNRYSNQPQHF
NA	TRBJ1-2	NA	TRBV27	TGTGCCAGCAGTTTATTGTCCTATCGGGGGGATAGGAACTATGGCTACACCTTC	CASSLLSYRGDRNYGYTF
NA	TRBJ2-7	TRBD1	TRBV7-9	TGTTCCAGCAGCTTAAGGACAGGGGCCCCCTACGAGCAGTACTTC	CSSSLRTGAPYEQYF
NA	TRBJ1-2	TRBD1	TRBV19	TGTGCCAGTAGTATGAACAGGGGAGACTATGGCTACACCTTC	CASSMNRGDYGYTF
NA	TRBJ2-7	TRBD1	TRBV6-6	TGTGCCAGCAGTCGGGACAGAACCTACGAGCAGTACTTC	CASSRDRTYEQYF
NA	TRBJ2-3	TRBD2	TRBV9	TGTGCCAGCAGCGTAGTAGCTGCGGGGGGCTCGACTAGCACAGATACGCAGTATTTT	CASSVVAAGGSTSTDTQYF
NA	TRBJ1-2	TRBD1	TRBV18	TGTGCCAGCTCTCCCGACAGGGGCTTGGGATATGGCTACACCTTC	CASSPDRGLGYGYTF
NA	TRBJ2-5	NA	TRBV19	TGTGCCAGTAGTAGGGGGCTGGGCCTCCAAGAGACCCAGTACTTC	CASSRGLGLQETQYF
few	TRBJ1-2	NA	TRBV2	TGTGCCAGCAGTGAAGGGGGAGGGTTGCACTATGGCTACACCTTC	CASSEGGGLHYGYTF
once	TRBJ2-7	NA	TRBV5-6	TGTGCCAGCAGCCCTCAGGGACTGACCTACGAGCAGTACTTC	CASSPQGLTYEQYF
NA	TRBJ1-2	TRBD1	TRBV18	TGTGCCAGCTCAGCGGGACAGGGATCATATGGCTACACCTTC	CASSAGQGSYGYTF
NA	TRBJ2-6	TRBD1	TRBV9	TGTGCCAGCAGCCTAGACAGGGGCCGCTCTGGGGCCAACGTCCTGACTTTC	CASSLDRGRSGANVLTF
NA	TRBJ2-1	TRBD1	TRBV27	TGTGCCAGCAGTTTGGTACAGGGGGGAAGCAATGAGCAGTTCTTC	CASSLVQGGSNEQFF
NA	TRBJ1-2	TRBD1	TRBV11-1	TGTGCCAGCAGCCCCTCAACGACAGGGGTGAGGTATGGCTACACCTTC	CASSPSTTGVRYGYTF
NA	TRBJ1-6	NA	TRBV5-8	TGTGCCAGCAGCGGCGGGCCCCTCGCCCCCTATAATTCACCCCTCCACTTT	CASSGGPLAPYNSPLHF
NA	TRBJ1-1	NA	TRBV5-5	TGTGCCAGCAGCTTGGTTCTGATGACCAGGGAAAGGTTCACTGAAGCTTTCTTT	CASSLVLMTRERFTEAFF
NA	TRBJ2-2	TRBD1	TRBV9	TGTGCCAGCAGCGCCAAACTGGGACAGGGGAACACCGGGGAGCTGTTTTTT	CASSAKLGQGNTGELFF
NA	TRBJ2-5	TRBD2	TRBV7-9	TGTGCCAGCAGCTGGACTAGCGGGGGGGAGGAGACCCAGTACTTC	CASSWTSGGEETQYF
NA	TRBJ1-5	TRBD1	TRBV29-1	TGCAGCGTGGGACAGGATTACAATCAGCCCCAGCATTTT	CSVGQDYNQPQHF
NA	TRBJ2-2	TRBD1	TRBV9	TGTGCCAGCAGCCCCGGGACAGCTACCGGGGAGCTGTTTTTT	CASSPGTATGELFF
NA	TRBJ2-2	NA	TRBV29-1	TGCAGCGTTGACTCGGGGTTGGGCGGGGAGCTGTTTTTT	CSVDSGLGGELFF
few	TRBJ2-2	NA	TRBV5-4	TGTGCCAGCAGCCTCCCCAGAGGTCGGGACACCGGGGAGCTGTTTTTT	CASSLPRGRDTGELFF
NA	TRBJ1-1	NA	TRBV18	TGTGCCAGCTCACCAGCCAGCGGGGACACTGAAGCTTTCTTT	CASSPASGDTEAFF
NA	TRBJ1-2	NA	TRBV7-2	TGTGCCAGCAGCTCGACAGGAGCTAACTATGGCTACACCTTC	CASSSTGANYGYTF
NA	TRBJ2-7	NA	TRBV25-1	TGTGCCAGCAGTGACACTTACGAGCAGTACTTC	CASSDTYEQYF
NA	TRBJ2-7	TRBD1	TRBV18	TGTGCCAGCTCAACAGGGGGAAGCTCCTACGAGCAGTACTTC	CASSTGGSSYEQYF
NA	TRBJ1-1	NA	TRBV5-4	TGTGCCAGCAGCTTGGCCGCGCAGGCCATGAACACTGAAGCTTTCTTT	CASSLAAQAMNTEAFF
once	TRBJ2-7	NA	TRBV20-1	TGCAGTGCTAACAAGGGGAATGAGCAGTACTTC	CSANKGNEQYF
NA	TRBJ2-1	TRBD1	TRBV29-1	TGCAGCGGGGAAGGGACAGGGAACCTCCTTAACAATGAGCAGTTCTTC	CSGEGTGNLLNNEQFF
NA	TRBJ2-7	TRBD2	TRBV7-9	TGTGCCAGCAGCTCTCGAGCCGGACTAGTCTTTAGCTCCTACGAGCAGTACTTC	CASSSRAGLVFSSYEQYF
NA	TRBJ1-2	NA	TRBV2	TGTGCCAGCAGTGAAGCGCCTAGGGGCTACACCTTC	CASSEAPRGYTF
once	TRBJ1-3	NA	TRBV6-5	TGTGCCAGCAGTTACTCCTGGGGCGGCTCTGGAAACACCATATATTTT	CASSYSWGGSGNTIYF
NA	TRBJ2-2	TRBD2	TRBV19	TGTGCCAGCGATAGTCTCCAGCGGGGGAACACCGGGGAGCTGTTTTTT	CASDSLQRGNTGELFF
NA	TRBJ1-5	NA	TRBV4-1	TGCGCCAGCAGCCACAACCAGGAAAATCAGCCCCAGCATTTT	CASSHNQENQPQHF
NA	TRBJ1-6	TRBD1	TRBV6-6	TGTGCCAGCAGGAAGAGGGACAGAGGAAATAATTCACCCCTCCACTTT	CASRKRDRGNNSPLHF
NA	TRBJ2-7	NA	TRBV29-1	TGCAGCGTTCAGCCGCAGACAGGTCTTTACTTATACGAGCAGTACTTC	CSVQPQTGLYLYEQYF
NA	TRBJ1-2	NA	TRBV9	TGTGCCAGCAGCGCGGACTTACAGAGGAACTATGGCTACACCTTC	CASSADLQRNYGYTF
NA	TRBJ1-1	NA	TRBV29-1	TGCAGCGTTCAGAACACTGAAGCTTTCTTT	CSVQNTEAFF
NA	TRBJ1-6	NA	TRBV7-2	TGTGCCAGCAGCTTAGGGGGACATGGGGGAAATTCACCCCTCCACTTT	CASSLGGHGGNSPLHF
NA	TRBJ2-3	NA	TRBV6-5	TGTGCCAGCAGTTACTCGAGGGACACAGATACGCAGTATTTT	CASSYSRDTDTQYF
few	TRBJ1-2	NA	TRBV5-6	TGTGCCAGCAGCCAGGTCGGGATGGAATATGGCTACACCTTC	CASSQVGMEYGYTF
NA	TRBJ2-7	NA	TRBV2	TGTGCCAGCAGTGCAGACTACGAGCAGTACTTC	CASSADYEQYF